Listed here are 3 T cell receptor beta chains from one sample, sequenced in a study of cytomegalovirus exposure and HLA in healthy donors (dated by TCRdb to 2015 to 2018). The library was made by the immunoSEQ multiplex PCR assay. TCRdb stores this immuneACCESS table with in-frame sequences only. Part of the clones is absent; in the studies checked, under half of the shortfall reflects unresolved V genes, and no reason is known for the rest. Within this sample are tens of thousands of clones, with around 94% of them counted one time only. Roughly 2% of the sample is taken by the ten largest. Sequences were obtained from PBMCs. Receptor source: a woman under 30 in good health and CMV-seronegative.

This chain joins TRBV2 and TRBJ2-7; D is undetermined. V lost 1 base and J lost 2, with 12 bases in between. From germline, CDR1 is SNHLY and CDR2 FYNNEI. There are 15 residues in the CDR3. The CDR3 nucleotides read TGTGCCAGCAGTGAAGGCTCCCCTGAGGCCTACGAGCAGTACTTC. Amino acids: CASSEGSPEAYEQYF. Looking up the rest from reference TRBV2 and TRBJ2-7 gives the full variable domain: EPEVTQTPSHQVTQMGQEVILRCVPISNHLYFYWYRQILGQKVEFLVSFYNNEISEKSEIFDDQFSVERPDGSNFTLKIRSTKLEDSAMYFCASSEGSPEAYEQYFGPGTRLTVT.

J is TRBJ1-2 and V is TRBV6-5; 7 bases align to TRBD1. CDR1 is MNHEY and CDR2 is SVGAGI in the germline V gene. This CDR3 is 15 amino acids long. Trimming took 7 bases from V and 1 from J; bases not matched to a gene: 9. CDR3 sequence (DNA): TGTGCCAGCACCATTGGGCAGGGGGTTAACTATGGCTACACCTTC. Translation gives CASTIGQGVNYGYTF.

The gene calls are TRBV5-1 and TRBJ2-7, with 8 bases that match TRBD2. The CDR3 is 15 residues long. The V gene end was trimmed by 3 bases and the J gene end by 2 bases; junction bases not matched to a gene: 7. CDR1 is SGHRS and CDR2 is YFSETQ in the germline V gene. In DNA, the CDR3 is TGCGCCAGCAGCTCGACGGGGGGGCCGGCCTACGAGCAGTACTTC. It translates to CASSSTGGPAYEQYF.